These 23 T cell receptor beta chains share one sample of origin, sequenced in a study of Ad26.COV2.S vaccination and SARS-CoV-2 variants. The treatment here: over 15 received Ad26.COV2.S at low or high dose, single or two shots; roughly five received placebo; per-sample allocation not given. After the first vaccine or placebo injection, samples were drawn on day 63. Some clones are missing from TCRdb's copy, which holds only in-frame ones; the method was immunoSEQ multiplex PCR. The sample holds about 680,000 clones, 89% seen once. The sample here was peripheral blood, taken in a trial of Ad26.COV2.S vaccine versus placebo. Receptors originate from a person aged 18 to 65 who received the Ad26.COV2.S COVID-19 vaccine or a placebo.

The V gene is TRBV19, the J gene TRBJ1-1; D gene uncertain. This CDR3 spans 13 amino acids. Trimming left V 5 bases short and J 5 bases short, with 12 bases between. Germline-derived CDR1 and CDR2 are LNHDA and SQIVND (reference sequence). CDR3 nucleotides: TGTGCCAGTAGTTTAGTGTATGGGACTGAAGCTTTCTTT. Translated, it gives CASSLVYGTEAFF.

The V gene is TRBV30, the J gene TRBJ2-3, with TRBD2 identical over 11 bases. CDR1 is GTSNPN and CDR2 is SVGIG in the germline V gene (reference sequence). J gave up 0 bases and V 4 bases, and 6 bases lay outside the gene matches. The CDR3 runs 16 residues. The CDR3 sequence is CAWNVGLAASTDTQYF. In nucleotides, the CDR3 is TGTGCCTGGAATGTGGGACTAGCGGCTAGCACAGATACGCAGTATTTT.

This clone was detected once. The V and J genes are TRBV30 and TRBJ1-1; TRBD1 matches 7 bases. The trim removed 5 bases at V and 1 base at J, leaving 13 bases unmatched. CDR1 and CDR2 (germline): GTSNPN, SVGIG (reference sequence). The CDR3 is made up of 16 amino acids. CDR3 amino acids: CAWQAKQGSGNTEAFF. The CDR3 nucleotides read TGTGCCTGGCAAGCAAAACAGGGGTCGGGGAACACTGAAGCTTTCTTT.

V is TRBV10-3 and J is TRBJ2-3; TRBD2 might be the D (5 bases). V was clipped by 0 bases and J by 3 bases, with 16 bases between them. Germline V gives CDR1 ENHRY, CDR2 SYGVKD. The CDR3 consists of 17 residues. The CDR3 nucleotides are TGTGCCATCAGTGAGTCCCGTCAGAGGGATGGAACAGATACGCAGTATTTT. The encoded protein is CAISESRQRDGTDTQYF.

The rearrangement uses TRBV30 and TRBJ1-6, with D possibly matching TRBD1 (6 bases). Looked up from germline, CDR1 is GTSNPN and CDR2 is SVGIG (reference sequence). The CDR3 sequence is 14 residues long. Trimming removed 1 base at V and 6 bases at J, with 10 bases between. CDR3 amino acids: CAWSAGQTNSPLHF. Written as DNA, the CDR3 is TGTGCCTGGAGTGCCGGACAGACTAATTCACCCCTCCACTTT.

The table lists this clone with a few counts. CDR3 sequence (DNA): TGCGCCAGCAGTGTATCAGACAGGGGAGGCAATCAGCCCCAGCATTTT. Translation: CASSVSDRGGNQPQHF. This chain joins TRBV10-1 and TRBJ1-5, with TRBD1 identical over 8 bases. The CDR3 loop spans 16 amino acids. With V trimmed by 4 bases and J by 2 bases, 7 bases remained unmatched. Germline V CDR1 and CDR2: WNHNN, SYGVQD (reference sequence).

This chain connects TRBV3-1 (or the pseudogene TRBV3-2) to TRBJ2-5; 8 bases map to TRBD1. CDR1 is LGHDT, CDR2 YNNKEL, per germline (reference sequence). Unmatched junction bases numbered 9, after V lost 1 base and J lost 5 bases. This CDR3 contains 16 residues. The CDR3 bases are TGTGCCAGCAGCCAAGGGACCTCAGGGGGCTGGGAGACCCAGTACTTC. Encoded protein: CASSQGTSGGWETQYF.

The rearrangement links TRBV6-5 to TRBJ2-3; weak D call: TRBD2 (5 bases). V was clipped by 8 bases and J by 0 bases, with 15 bases between them. This CDR3 spans 15 amino acids. Germline assignment: CDR1 MNHEY and CDR2 SVGAGI. The CDR3 protein is CASGGGETSTDTQYF. DNA of the CDR3: TGTGCCAGCGGAGGTGGGGAAACTAGCACAGATACGCAGTATTTT.

V usage is TRBV6-5 and J usage is TRBJ1-1; D is undetermined. Germline-derived CDR1 and CDR2 are MNHEY and SVGAGI. The CDR3 contains 11 residues. The V and J ends lost 6 bases and 4 bases respectively, with 6 bases between them. The CDR3 region is CASSPFTEAFF. The CDR3 DNA reads TGTGCCAGCAGCCCCTTCACTGAAGCTTTCTTT.

The V and J genes are TRBV7-8 and TRBJ2-3; D uncertain. Germline V CDR1 and CDR2: SGHVS, FQNEAQ. Trimming pared 5 bases from V and 2 bases from J, leaving 11 bases between. There are 14 residues in the CDR3. The CDR3 here is CASSQRVFTDTQYF. Here the CDR3 DNA reads TGTGCCAGCAGCCAGAGAGTTTTCACAGATACGCAGTATTTT.

This chain links TRBV11-1 with TRBJ1-2, with unresolved D. V shed 2 bases and J shed 4 bases, with 8 bases lying between them. The germline CDR1 and CDR2 sequences are SGHAT and FQDESV (reference sequence). CDR3 length equals 13 residues. The CDR3 bases are TGTGCCAGCAGCTTAATGGGGAGCTATGGCTACACCTTC. It encodes CASSLMGSYGYTF.

The chain links TRBV25-1 to TRBJ1-5; 10 nucleotides align to TRBD1. J lost 7 bases, V lost 5 bases, and 14 bases had no gene match. The V gene's germline CDR1 is MGHDK and CDR2 SYGVNS. This CDR3 is 17 amino acids long. The CDR3 sequence is CASSPNTGTGVRQPQHF. CDR3 sequence (DNA): TGTGCCAGCAGTCCTAATACCGGGACAGGGGTGAGACAGCCCCAGCATTTT. The full variable domain, completed using reference TRBV25-1 and TRBJ1-5, is EADIYQTPRYLVIGTGKKITLECSQTMGHDKMYWYQQDPGMELHLIHYSYGVNSTEKGDLSSESTVSRIRTEHFPLTLESARPSHTSQYLCASSPNTGTGVRQPQHFGDGTRLSIL.

The chain is built from TRBV4-3 and TRBJ1-5; no clear D. Trimming stripped 0 bases from V and 10 bases from J, with 13 bases between. This CDR3 has 14 amino acids. Germline CDR1 reads LGHNA; CDR2 reads YSLEER. CDR3 DNA sequence: TGCGCCAGCAGCCAAGATCTTTCGGCCGACCCCCAGCATTTT. Translating gives CASSQDLSADPQHF.

This clone showed up just once. The chain is built from TRBV27 and TRBJ1-5; maybe TRBD1 (5 bases). Per the germline V gene, CDR1 is MNHEY and CDR2 is SMNVEV (reference sequence). CDR3 length: 16 amino acids. Trimming took 0 bases from V and 2 from J, leaving 11 bases between them. As DNA, the CDR3 is TGTGCCAGCAGTTTATCGGGGGGAAGGGGCAATCAGCCCCAGCATTTT. This gives the protein CASSLSGGRGNQPQHF.

The chain carries TRBV7-3 and TRBJ2-2; weak D call: TRBD1 (6 bases). The V and J ends lost 3 bases and 6 bases respectively, with 11 bases between them. Germline CDR1 reads SGHTA; CDR2 reads FQGTGA. The CDR3 spans 14 residues. The CDR3 DNA reads as TGTGCCAGCAGCTTCACAGGGATCTCCGGGGAGCTGTTTTTT. The encoded protein is CASSFTGISGELFF. The whole variable domain, remainder taken from reference TRBV7-3 and TRBJ2-2, is GAGVSQTPSNKVTEKGKYVELRCDPISGHTALYWYRQSLGQGPEFLIYFQGTGAADDSGLPNDRFFAVRPEGSVSTLKIQRTERGDSAVYLCASSFTGISGELFFGEGSRLTVL.

This chain joins TRBV5-6 and TRBJ1-4; D unresolved. The length of the CDR3 is 13 residues. The germline V gene encodes CDR1 SGHDT and CDR2 YYEEEE. Trimming shortened V by 4 bases and J by 6 bases, and 10 bases separated the two germline ends. The CDR3 DNA sequence: TGTGCCAGCAGCCGGCGGGTGGATGAAAAACTGTTTTTT. It translates to CASSRRVDEKLFF.

The chain links TRBV12-5 to TRBJ2-3, with TRBD1 matching over 7 bases. Germline CDR1 and CDR2: LGHNT and FRNRAP. This CDR3 is 15 amino acids long. J was trimmed by 2 bases and V by 3 bases; bases with no gene match: 5. CDR3 sequence: CASGFRQGATDTQYF. Here the CDR3 DNA reads TGTGCTAGTGGTTTTCGACAGGGAGCCACAGATACGCAGTATTTT.

This clone came up once. This chain connects TRBV6-1 to TRBJ1-2, with a weak D call TRBD1 (5 bases). CDR1 MNHNS and CDR2 SASEGT come from the germline V gene. V lost 3 bases to trimming and J lost 0 bases, with 11 bases between them. The CDR3 spans 15 residues. The CDR3 protein is CASSDRQGANYGYTF. The DNA of the CDR3 is TGTGCCAGCAGTGACAGGCAGGGAGCTAACTATGGCTACACCTTC.

The rearrangement links TRBV10-2 to TRBJ2-5; TRBD1 aligns across 11 bases. Germline lookup yields CDR1 WSHSY and CDR2 SAAADI. Germline trimming cut 3 bases from V and 5 bases from J; bases unmatched to any gene: 5. The CDR3 length is 15 residues. In DNA, the CDR3 is TGCGCCAGCAGTGAAGTGGACAGGGGGCAGGAGACCCAGTACTTC. This translates into CASSEVDRGQETQYF.

The chain uses TRBV25-1 and TRBJ2-7, with a weak D call TRBD2 (5 bases). The CDR3 extends over 15 amino acids. Germline CDR1 and CDR2: MGHDK and SYGVNS. Deletions cut 6 bases from V and 1 base from J, with 16 bases between. CDR3 amino acids: CASRAALGNSYEQYF. As DNA, the CDR3 is TGTGCCAGCAGAGCGGCTCTGGGCAATTCCTACGAGCAGTACTTC.

J is TRBJ1-2 and V is TRBV11-1; tentative D call: TRBD1 (5 bases). Deletions cut 4 bases from V and 2 bases from J, with 14 bases between. Germline lookup yields CDR1 SGHAT and CDR2 FQDESV (reference sequence). CDR3 length equals 15 residues. The CDR3 sequence: CASSSSPGTNYGYTF. Here the CDR3 DNA reads TGTGCCAGCAGCTCCTCCCCCGGGACCAACTATGGCTACACCTTC.

The CDR3, as DNA: TGTGCCAGCAGCTACTTCTGGGGTACTCGGGGCTACACCTTC. Its protein product is CASSYFWGTRGYTF. This chain links TRBV3-1 (or the pseudogene TRBV3-2) with TRBJ1-2, with D hard to call. Looked up from germline, CDR1 is LGHDT and CDR2 is YNNKEL (reference sequence). Trimming took off 5 bases at V and 8 bases at J, with 18 bases between the two ends. The CDR3 extends over 14 amino acids.

The rearrangement uses TRBV30 and TRBJ2-1, with TRBD2 matching 12 bases. Per the germline V gene, CDR1 is GTSNPN and CDR2 is SVGIG (reference sequence). V shed 5 bases and J 10 bases; nucleotides not matched to a gene: 9. The CDR3 loop spans 14 amino acids. The DNA for the CDR3 is TGTGCCTGGTCACCCCCCGGACTAGCGGGAGAGCAGTTCTTC. Translating it yields CAWSPPGLAGEQFF.